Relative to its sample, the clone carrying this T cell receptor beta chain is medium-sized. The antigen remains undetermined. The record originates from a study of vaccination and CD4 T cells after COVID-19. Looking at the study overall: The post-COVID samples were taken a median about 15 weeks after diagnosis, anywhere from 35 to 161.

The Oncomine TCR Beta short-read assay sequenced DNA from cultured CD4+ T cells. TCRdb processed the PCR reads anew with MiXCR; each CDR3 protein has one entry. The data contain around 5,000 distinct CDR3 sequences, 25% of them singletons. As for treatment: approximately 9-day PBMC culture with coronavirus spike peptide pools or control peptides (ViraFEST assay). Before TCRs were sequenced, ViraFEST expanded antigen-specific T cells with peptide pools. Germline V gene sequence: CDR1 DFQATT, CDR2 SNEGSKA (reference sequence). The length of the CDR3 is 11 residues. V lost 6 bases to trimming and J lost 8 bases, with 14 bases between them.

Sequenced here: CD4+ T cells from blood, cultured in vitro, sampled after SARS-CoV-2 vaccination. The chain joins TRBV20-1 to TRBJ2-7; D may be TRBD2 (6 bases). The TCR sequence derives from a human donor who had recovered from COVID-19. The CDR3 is CSATTSSKQYF. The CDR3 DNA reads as TGCAGTGCGACTACTAGCTCGAAGCAGTACTTC.